This T cell receptor beta chain was recovered during a study of beta chain features in type 1 diabetes. General study results and limits: VDJ junctions from type 1 diabetes patients carried fewer insertions and larger deletions. An over-representation of cells with high TCR expression could result from cDNA sequencing. Moderate yet significant TCRB CDR3 shortening was seen in Type 1 diabetes patients in all four CD4+ subsets.

CDR1 is SGHDT, CDR2 YYEEEE, per germline. This CDR3 has 15 amino acids. With 4 bases clipped from V and 0 bases from J, the junction kept 4 bases outside the gene matches. The entirety of the isolated RNA underwent reverse transcription, so expressed TCRB transcripts were sequenced. Sequenced by immunoSEQ multiplex PCR; TCRdb stores in-frame clones only, minus some. The sample gives some 150,000 clones, roughly an eighth of which show up once; roughly 1.4% is in the top ten. There are a few counts of this clone. Its cognate antigen is unknown. The gene calls are TRBV5-6 and TRBJ1-1; 9 bases agree with TRBD1. The source is a young man with type 1 diabetes. The specimen sequenced was central memory CD4+ T cells from blood. CDR3 amino acids: CASSGTGPMNTEAFF. The CDR3 nucleotides are TGTGCCAGCAGCGGGACAGGGCCTATGAACACTGAAGCTTTCTTT. Full variable domain (outside the CDR3, taken from reference TRBV5-6 and TRBJ1-1): DAGVTQSPTHLIKTRGQQVTLRCSPKSGHDTVSWYQQALGQGPQFIFQYYEEEERQRGNFPDRFSGHQFPNYSSELNVNALLLGDSALYLCASSGTGPMNTEAFFGQGTRLTVV.